This TCR beta chain was documented in a study of CD8 T cell repertoires and HIV-1 epitope variants. Across the study: Each of Twenty-five Gag and Nef epitope peptides stimulated a separate culture. Control wells had CMV/EBV/flu peptides, negative Ebola AY9, or no peptide. An approximately 10-day culture received IL-2, IL-7 and IL-15 on days 3 and 7. Study-wide findings and caveats: No clonotypes responded to the TAALDMSHF plasma variant; five or six recognized KF9, one HW9.

As regards this clone: Its antigen is unknown.

Germline V gene sequence: CDR1 SGHRS, CDR2 YFSETQ. CDR3 length equals 16 residues. Losses at the gene ends were 2 bases for V and 9 bases for J; bases not matched to a gene: 9. Sequenced by immunoSEQ multiplex PCR; TCRdb stores in-frame clones only, minus some. The sample contains about 95,000 clones, roughly four fifths of which appear only once. The TCR sequence derives from a male donor with HIV. This chain connects TRBV5-1 to TRBJ2-1; 12 bases are shared with TRBD2. The source material was uncultured baseline CD8+ T cells from peripheral blood mononuclear cells (PBMCs). The CDR3 region has the DNA TGCGCCAGCAGCTTTCGACTAGCGGGAGCATCTAGTGAGCAGTTCTTC. Translated, it gives CASSFRLAGASSEQFF.